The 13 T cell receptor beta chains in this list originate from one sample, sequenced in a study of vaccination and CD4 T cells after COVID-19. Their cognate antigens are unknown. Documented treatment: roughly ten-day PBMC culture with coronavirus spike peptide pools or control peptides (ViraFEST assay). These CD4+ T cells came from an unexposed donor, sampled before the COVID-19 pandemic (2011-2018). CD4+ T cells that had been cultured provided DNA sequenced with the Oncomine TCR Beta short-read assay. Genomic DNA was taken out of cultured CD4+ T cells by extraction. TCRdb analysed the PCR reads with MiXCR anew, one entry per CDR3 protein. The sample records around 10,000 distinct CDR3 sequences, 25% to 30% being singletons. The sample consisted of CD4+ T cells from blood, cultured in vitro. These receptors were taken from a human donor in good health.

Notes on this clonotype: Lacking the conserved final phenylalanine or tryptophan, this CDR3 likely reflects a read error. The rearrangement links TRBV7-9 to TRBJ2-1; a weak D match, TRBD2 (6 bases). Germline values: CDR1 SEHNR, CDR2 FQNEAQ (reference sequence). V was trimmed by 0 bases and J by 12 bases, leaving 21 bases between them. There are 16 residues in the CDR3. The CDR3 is CASSLAETSLSASQFL. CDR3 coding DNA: TGTGCCAGCAGCTTAGCGGAAACTAGCCTCTCGGCTTCGCAGTTCCTC.

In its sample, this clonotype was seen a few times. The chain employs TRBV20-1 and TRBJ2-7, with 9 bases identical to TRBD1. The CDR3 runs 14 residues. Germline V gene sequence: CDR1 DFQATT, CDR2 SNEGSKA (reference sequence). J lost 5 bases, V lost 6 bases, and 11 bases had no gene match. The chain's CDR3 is CSARSRTGVDEQYF. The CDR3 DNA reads TGCAGTGCACGAAGTCGGACAGGGGTCGACGAGCAGTACTTC.

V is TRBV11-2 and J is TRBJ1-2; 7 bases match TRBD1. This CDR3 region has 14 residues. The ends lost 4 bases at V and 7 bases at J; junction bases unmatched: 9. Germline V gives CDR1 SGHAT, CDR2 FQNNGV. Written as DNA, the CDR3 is TGTGCCAGCAGCTCACTACAGGGGAATCTTGGCTACACCTTC. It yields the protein CASSSLQGNLGYTF. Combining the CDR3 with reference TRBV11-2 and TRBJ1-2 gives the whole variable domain EAGVAQSPRYKIIEKRQSVAFWCNPISGHATLYWYQQILGQGPKLLIQFQNNGVVDDSQLPKDRFSAERLKGVDSTLKIQPAKLEDSAVYLCASSSLQGNLGYTFGSGTRLTVV.

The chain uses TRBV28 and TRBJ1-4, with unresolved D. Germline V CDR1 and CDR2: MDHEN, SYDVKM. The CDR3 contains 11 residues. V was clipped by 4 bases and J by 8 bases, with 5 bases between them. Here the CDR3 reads CASSSTEKLFF. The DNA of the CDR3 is TGTGCCAGCAGTTCCACAGAAAAACTGTTTTTT.

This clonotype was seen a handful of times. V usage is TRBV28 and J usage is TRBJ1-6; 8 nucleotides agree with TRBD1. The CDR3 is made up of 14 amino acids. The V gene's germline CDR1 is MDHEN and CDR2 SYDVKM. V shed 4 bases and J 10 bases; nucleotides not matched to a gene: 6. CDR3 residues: CASSSDRGGSPLHF. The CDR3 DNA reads TGTGCCAGCAGTTCCGACAGGGGAGGGTCACCCCTCCACTTT.

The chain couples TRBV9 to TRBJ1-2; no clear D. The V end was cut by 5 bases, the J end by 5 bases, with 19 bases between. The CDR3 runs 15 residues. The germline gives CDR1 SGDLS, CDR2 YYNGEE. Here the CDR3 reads CASSLTVGGLYGYTF. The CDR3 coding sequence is TGTGCCAGCAGTCTTACCGTGGGTGGACTGTATGGCTACACCTTC.

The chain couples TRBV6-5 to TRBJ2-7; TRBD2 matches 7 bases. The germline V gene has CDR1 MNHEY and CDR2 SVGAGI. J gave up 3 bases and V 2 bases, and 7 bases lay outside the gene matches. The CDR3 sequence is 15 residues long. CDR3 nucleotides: TGTGCCAGCAGTTACCAGGGAGGGTACGGCTACGAGCAGTACTTC. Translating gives CASSYQGGYGYEQYF.

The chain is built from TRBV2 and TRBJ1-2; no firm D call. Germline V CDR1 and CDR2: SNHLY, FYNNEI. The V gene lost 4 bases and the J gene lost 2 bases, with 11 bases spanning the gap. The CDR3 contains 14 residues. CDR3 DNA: TGTGCCAGCAGTGCCCAATCGGGGAACTATGGCTACACCTTC. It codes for CASSAQSGNYGYTF. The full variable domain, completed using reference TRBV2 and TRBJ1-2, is EPEVTQTPSHQVTQMGQEVILRCVPISNHLYFYWYRQILGQKVEFLVSFYNNEISEKSEIFDDQFSVERPDGSNFTLKIRSTKLEDSAMYFCASSAQSGNYGYTFGSGTRLTVV.

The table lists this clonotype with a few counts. The CDR3 bases are TGTGCCAGCAAGGGTGCGGGGGCTGGAGACACTGAAGCTTTCTTT. Amino acid sequence: CASKGAGAGDTEAFF. The rearrangement uses TRBV6-1 and TRBJ1-1; D perhaps matches TRBD1 (6 bases). V gave up 7 bases and J gave up 3 bases, with 18 bases separating them. This CDR3 is 15 amino acids long. Germline values: CDR1 MNHNS, CDR2 SASEGT.

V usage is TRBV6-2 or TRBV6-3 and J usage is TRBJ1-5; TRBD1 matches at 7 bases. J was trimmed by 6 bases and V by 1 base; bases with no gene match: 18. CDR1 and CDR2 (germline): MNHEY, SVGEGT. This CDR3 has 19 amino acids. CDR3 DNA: TGTGCCAGCAGTTACTTAAGGACAGGATTGGGAATTCAGGGTCAGCCCCAGCATTTT. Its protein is CASSYLRTGLGIQGQPQHF.

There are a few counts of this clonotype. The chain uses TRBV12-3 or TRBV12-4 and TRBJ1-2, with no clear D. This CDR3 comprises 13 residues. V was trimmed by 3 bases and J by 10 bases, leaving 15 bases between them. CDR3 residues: CASSFGQARDYTF. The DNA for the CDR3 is TGTGCCAGCAGTTTTGGGCAGGCGCGAGACTACACCTTC.

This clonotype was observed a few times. The CDR3 here is CASSSYRAGEQYF. CDR3 coding DNA: TGTGCCAGCAGCTCCTACAGGGCGGGCGAGCAGTACTTC. The chain is built from TRBV11-3 and TRBJ2-7, with D possibly TRBD1 on 6 matching bases. Trimming stripped 4 bases from V and 6 bases from J, with 13 bases between. CDR1 SGHNT and CDR2 YENEEA come from the germline V gene. CDR3 size: 13 residues.

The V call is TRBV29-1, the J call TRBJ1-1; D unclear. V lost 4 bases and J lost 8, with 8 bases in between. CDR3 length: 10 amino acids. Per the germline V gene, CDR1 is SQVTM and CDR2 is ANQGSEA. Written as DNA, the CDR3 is TGCAGCGTTGGATCAGAAGAAGCTTTCTTT. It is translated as CSVGSEEAFF. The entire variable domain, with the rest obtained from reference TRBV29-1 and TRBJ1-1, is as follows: SAVISQKPSRDICQRGTSLTIQCQVDSQVTMMFWYRQQPGQSLTLIATANQGSEATYESGFVIDKFPISRPNLTFSTLTVSNMSPEDSSIYLCSVGSEEAFFGQGTRLTVV.